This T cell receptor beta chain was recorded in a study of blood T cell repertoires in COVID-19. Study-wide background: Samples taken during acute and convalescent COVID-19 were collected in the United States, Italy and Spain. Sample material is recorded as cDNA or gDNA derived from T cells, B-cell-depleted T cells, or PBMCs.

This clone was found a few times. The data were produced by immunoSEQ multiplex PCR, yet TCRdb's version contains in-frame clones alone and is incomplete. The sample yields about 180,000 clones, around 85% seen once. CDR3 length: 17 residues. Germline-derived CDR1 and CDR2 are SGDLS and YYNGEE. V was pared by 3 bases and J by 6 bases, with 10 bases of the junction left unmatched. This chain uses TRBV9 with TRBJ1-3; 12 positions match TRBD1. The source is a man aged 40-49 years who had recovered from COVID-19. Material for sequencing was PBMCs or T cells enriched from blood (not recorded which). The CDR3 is CASSEGTGGLGPNTIYF. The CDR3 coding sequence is TGTGCCAGCAGCGAGGGGACAGGGGGCCTGGGACCAAACACCATATATTTT.